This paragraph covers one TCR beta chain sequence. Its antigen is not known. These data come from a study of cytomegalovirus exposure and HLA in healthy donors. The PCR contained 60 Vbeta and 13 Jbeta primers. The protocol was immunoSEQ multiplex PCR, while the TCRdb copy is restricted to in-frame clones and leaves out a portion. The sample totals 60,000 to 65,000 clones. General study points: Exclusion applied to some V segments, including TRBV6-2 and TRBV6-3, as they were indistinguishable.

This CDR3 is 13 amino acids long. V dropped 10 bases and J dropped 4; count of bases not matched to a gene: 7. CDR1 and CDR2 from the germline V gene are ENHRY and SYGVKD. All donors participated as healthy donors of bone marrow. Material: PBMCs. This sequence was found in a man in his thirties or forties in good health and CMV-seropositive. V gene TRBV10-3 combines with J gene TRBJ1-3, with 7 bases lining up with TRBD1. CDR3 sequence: CASSGTEGNTIYF. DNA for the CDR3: TGTGCCAGCTCCGGGACAGAAGGAAACACCATATATTTT.